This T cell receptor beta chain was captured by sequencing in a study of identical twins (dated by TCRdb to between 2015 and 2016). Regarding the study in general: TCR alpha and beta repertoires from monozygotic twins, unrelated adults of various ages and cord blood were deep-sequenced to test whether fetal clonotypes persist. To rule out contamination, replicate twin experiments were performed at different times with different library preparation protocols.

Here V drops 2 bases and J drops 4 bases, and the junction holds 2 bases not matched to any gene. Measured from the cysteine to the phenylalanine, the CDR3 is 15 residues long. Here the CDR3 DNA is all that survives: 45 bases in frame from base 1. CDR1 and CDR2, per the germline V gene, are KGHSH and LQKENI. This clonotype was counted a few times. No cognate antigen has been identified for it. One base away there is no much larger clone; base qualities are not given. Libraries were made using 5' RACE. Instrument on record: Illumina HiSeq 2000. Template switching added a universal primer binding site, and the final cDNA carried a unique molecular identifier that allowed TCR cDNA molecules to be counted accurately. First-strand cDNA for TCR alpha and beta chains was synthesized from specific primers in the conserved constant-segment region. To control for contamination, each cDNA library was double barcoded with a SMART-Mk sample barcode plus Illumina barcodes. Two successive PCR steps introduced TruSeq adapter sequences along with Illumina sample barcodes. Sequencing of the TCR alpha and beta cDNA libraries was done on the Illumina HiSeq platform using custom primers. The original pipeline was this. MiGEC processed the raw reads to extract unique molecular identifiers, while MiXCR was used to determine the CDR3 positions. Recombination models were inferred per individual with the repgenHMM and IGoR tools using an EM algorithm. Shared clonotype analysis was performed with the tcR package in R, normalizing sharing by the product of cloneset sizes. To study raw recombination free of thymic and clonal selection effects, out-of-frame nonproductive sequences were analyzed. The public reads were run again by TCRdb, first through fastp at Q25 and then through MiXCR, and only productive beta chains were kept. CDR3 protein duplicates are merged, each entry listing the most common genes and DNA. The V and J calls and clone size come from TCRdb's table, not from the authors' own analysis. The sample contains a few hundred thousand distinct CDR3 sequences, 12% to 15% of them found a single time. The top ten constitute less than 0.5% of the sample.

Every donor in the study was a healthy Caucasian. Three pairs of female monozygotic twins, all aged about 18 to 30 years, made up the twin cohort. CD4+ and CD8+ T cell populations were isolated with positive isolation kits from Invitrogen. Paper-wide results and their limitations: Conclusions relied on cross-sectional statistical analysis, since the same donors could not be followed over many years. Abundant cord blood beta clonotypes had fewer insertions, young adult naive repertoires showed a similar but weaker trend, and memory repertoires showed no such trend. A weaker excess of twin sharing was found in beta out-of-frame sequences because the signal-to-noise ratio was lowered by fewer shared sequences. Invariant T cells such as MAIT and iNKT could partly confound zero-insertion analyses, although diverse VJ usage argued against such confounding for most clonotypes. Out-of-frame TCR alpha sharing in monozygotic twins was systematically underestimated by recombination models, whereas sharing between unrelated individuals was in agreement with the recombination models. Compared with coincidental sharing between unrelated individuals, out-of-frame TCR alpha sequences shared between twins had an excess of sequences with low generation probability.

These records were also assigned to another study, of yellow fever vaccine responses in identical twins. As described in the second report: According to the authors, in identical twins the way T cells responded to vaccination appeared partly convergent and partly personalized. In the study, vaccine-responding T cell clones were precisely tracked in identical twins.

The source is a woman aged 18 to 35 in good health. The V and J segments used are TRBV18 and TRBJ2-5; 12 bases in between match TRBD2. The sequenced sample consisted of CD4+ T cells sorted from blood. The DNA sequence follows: TGTGCCAGCTCACCAAAACTAGCGGGAGGAGAGACCCAGTACTTC. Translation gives CASSPKLAGGETQYF.